A selection of T cell receptor beta chains follows, all from one sample in a study of cytomegalovirus exposure and HLA in healthy donors. This table comes from immunoSEQ multiplex PCR, and its TCRdb copy is limited to in-frame clones, with some not included. Here the sample spans tens of thousands of clones, 10% being singletons. Specimen: PBMCs. The receptors come from a man aged 55 to 70 in good health and CMV-seropositive. Each CDR3 is given with its conserved first and last residue. Fields, in order: V gene, clone size, J gene, D gene, CDR3 DNA, CDR3 protein. The D gene is left open where the match is weak. Size tells how often a clone was seen (once, few, many) or the class of an expanded clone, and some rows leave it out.

v_call: TRBV30
clone_size: few
j_call: TRBJ1-5
d_call: .
cdr3_nt: TGTGCCTGGAGTCCTGTGACTTTCAATCAGCCCCAGCATTTT
cdr3_aa: CAWSPVTFNQPQHF

v_call: TRBV7-3
clone_size: few
j_call: TRBJ2-3
d_call: .
cdr3_nt: TGTGCCAGCAGCACCGGGGGAACAGATACGCAGTATTTT
cdr3_aa: CASSTGGTDTQYF

v_call: TRBV7-6
clone_size: few
j_call: TRBJ2-5
d_call: .
cdr3_nt: TGTGCCAGCAGCGATTCCGGGACCCAGTACTTC
cdr3_aa: CASSDSGTQYF

v_call: TRBV5-1
clone_size: few
j_call: TRBJ1-5
d_call: TRBD1
cdr3_nt: TGCGCCAGCAGCGTAACAGGGGCCGACGATCAGCCCCAGCATTTT
cdr3_aa: CASSVTGADDQPQHF

v_call: TRBV6-5
clone_size: .
j_call: TRBJ1-2
d_call: .
cdr3_nt: TGTGCCAGCAGTTACCGACAGAACAACTATGGCTACACCTTC
cdr3_aa: CASSYRQNNYGYTF

v_call: TRBV19
clone_size: .
j_call: TRBJ2-4
d_call: TRBD1
cdr3_nt: TGTGCCAGTAGTAAACGGGACAGGCCTTTCGACATGTACTTC
cdr3_aa: CASSKRDRPFDMYF

v_call: TRBV9
clone_size: .
j_call: TRBJ1-2
d_call: .
cdr3_nt: TGTGCCAGCAGCGATGGTGGGGGAGGCTATGGCTACACCTTC
cdr3_aa: CASSDGGGGYGYTF

v_call: TRBV9
clone_size: few
j_call: TRBJ1-2
d_call: .
cdr3_nt: TGTGCCAGCAGCGTAGCTGTGGGGCACTATGGCTACACCTTC
cdr3_aa: CASSVAVGHYGYTF

v_call: TRBV7-6
clone_size: .
j_call: TRBJ2-2
d_call: TRBD1
cdr3_nt: TGTGCCAGCAGCTTACAGTCGCAGGGGGCCAGCACCGGGGAGCTGTTTTTT
cdr3_aa: CASSLQSQGASTGELFF

v_call: TRBV6-5
clone_size: few
j_call: TRBJ2-7
d_call: .
cdr3_nt: TGTGCCAGCCGTCCAGGCAGACAATCGTACGAGCAGTACTTC
cdr3_aa: CASRPGRQSYEQYF

v_call: TRBV5-1
clone_size: few
j_call: TRBJ2-3
d_call: TRBD2
cdr3_nt: TGCGCCAGCAGCCCTGGACTAGCGGGGGGGAGCACAGATACGCAGTATTTT
cdr3_aa: CASSPGLAGGSTDTQYF

v_call: TRBV7-2
clone_size: few
j_call: TRBJ2-7
d_call: .
cdr3_nt: TGTGCCAGCAGCTTAGGGGCGGGACCCCAAGAGCAGTACTTC
cdr3_aa: CASSLGAGPQEQYF

v_call: TRBV19
clone_size: few
j_call: TRBJ2-1
d_call: TRBD1
cdr3_nt: TGTGCCAGTAGCCCTAGACAGGGAGTGGCGAATGAGCAGTTCTTC
cdr3_aa: CASSPRQGVANEQFF

v_call: TRBV10-3
clone_size: .
j_call: TRBJ2-1
d_call: TRBD2
cdr3_nt: TGTGCCATCAATCTAGCGGGAGGGAATGAGCAGTTCTTC
cdr3_aa: CAINLAGGNEQFF

v_call: TRBV6-1
clone_size: few
j_call: TRBJ1-3
d_call: .
cdr3_nt: TGTGCCAGCACCTTGGGGGGGGCCTCTGGAAACACCATATATTTT
cdr3_aa: CASTLGGASGNTIYF

v_call: TRBV4-1
clone_size: few
j_call: TRBJ2-3
d_call: TRBD2
cdr3_nt: TGCGCCAGCAGCCCCTCCCTTAGCGGGACCAACACAGATACGCAGTATTTT
cdr3_aa: CASSPSLSGTNTDTQYF

v_call: TRBV29-1
clone_size: .
j_call: TRBJ2-5
d_call: .
cdr3_nt: TGCAGCGTCCTTTTTGCGGAGACCCAGTACTTC
cdr3_aa: CSVLFAETQYF

v_call: TRBV10-3
clone_size: few
j_call: TRBJ1-5
d_call: .
cdr3_nt: TGTGCCATCAGTGAGCAGAGGTCGGGACAGCCCCAGCATTTT
cdr3_aa: CAISEQRSGQPQHF

v_call: TRBV18
clone_size: few
j_call: TRBJ1-4
d_call: TRBD1
cdr3_nt: TGTGCCAGCTCACCGACAGGGGGCTTCGAAAAACTGTTTTTT
cdr3_aa: CASSPTGGFEKLFF

v_call: TRBV18
clone_size: .
j_call: TRBJ1-5
d_call: .
cdr3_nt: TGTGCCAGCTCACCACCGAACGGGGGGAATCAGCCCCAGCATTTT
cdr3_aa: CASSPPNGGNQPQHF

v_call: TRBV6-5
clone_size: .
j_call: TRBJ1-2
d_call: TRBD1
cdr3_nt: TGTGCCAGCAGTTACGCGGCGTCAGGGGGAGGCTACACCTTC
cdr3_aa: CASSYAASGGGYTF

v_call: TRBV30
clone_size: .
j_call: TRBJ2-2
d_call: .
cdr3_nt: TGTGCCTGGAGTAGGGCCTTCGACAGAGCGAACACCGGGGAGCTGTTTTTT
cdr3_aa: CAWSRAFDRANTGELFF

v_call: TRBV7-2
clone_size: .
j_call: TRBJ1-2
d_call: .
cdr3_nt: TGTGCCAGCAGCTTAGGTGGGACACTGGTAGGCTATGGCTACACCTTC
cdr3_aa: CASSLGGTLVGYGYTF

v_call: TRBV27
clone_size: few
j_call: TRBJ2-1
d_call: .
cdr3_nt: TGTGCCAGCAGTACCGTGAGCAGGGGAGGGGGGAATGAGCAGTTCTTC
cdr3_aa: CASSTVSRGGGNEQFF

v_call: TRBV2
clone_size: .
j_call: TRBJ1-3
d_call: TRBD1
cdr3_nt: TGTGCCAGCAGGGGACAGTTCTCTGGAAACACCATATATTTT
cdr3_aa: CASRGQFSGNTIYF

v_call: TRBV7-2
clone_size: few
j_call: TRBJ2-5
d_call: .
cdr3_nt: TGTGCCAGCAGCTTAAGCCGGGAGACCCAGTACTTC
cdr3_aa: CASSLSRETQYF

v_call: TRBV4-2
clone_size: few
j_call: TRBJ2-3
d_call: .
cdr3_nt: TGTGCCAGCAGCCAAGATCTTCGCACAGATACGCAGTATTTT
cdr3_aa: CASSQDLRTDTQYF

v_call: TRBV6-1
clone_size: .
j_call: TRBJ2-7
d_call: .
cdr3_nt: TGTGCCAGCAGTATAAGACAGGACGGCGAGCAGTACTTC
cdr3_aa: CASSIRQDGEQYF

v_call: TRBV5-6
clone_size: .
j_call: TRBJ2-3
d_call: .
cdr3_nt: TGTGCCAGCAGCTGGATTGAGGGAGATACGCAGTATTTT
cdr3_aa: CASSWIEGDTQYF

v_call: TRBV11-2
clone_size: .
j_call: TRBJ2-1
d_call: .
cdr3_nt: TGTGCCAGCAACCCGATCCCCCAGTACAATGAGCAGTTCTTC
cdr3_aa: CASNPIPQYNEQFF